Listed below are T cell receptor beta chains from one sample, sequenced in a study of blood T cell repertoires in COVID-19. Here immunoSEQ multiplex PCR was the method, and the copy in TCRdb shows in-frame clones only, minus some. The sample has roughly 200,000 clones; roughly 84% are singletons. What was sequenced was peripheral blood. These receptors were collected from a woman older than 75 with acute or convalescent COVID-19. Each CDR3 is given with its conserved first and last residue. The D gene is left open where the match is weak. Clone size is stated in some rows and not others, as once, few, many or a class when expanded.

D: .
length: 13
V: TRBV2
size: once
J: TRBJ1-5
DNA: TGTGCCAACAGTGATATCAGGGCTCAGCCCCAGCATTTT
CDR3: CANSDIRAQPQHF

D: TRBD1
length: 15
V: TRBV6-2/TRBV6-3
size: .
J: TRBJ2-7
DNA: TGTGCCAGCAGTTACGGTGGGACAGGAGTTCGCGAGCAGTACTTC
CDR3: CASSYGGTGVREQYF

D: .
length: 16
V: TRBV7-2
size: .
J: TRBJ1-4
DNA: TGTGCCAGCAGCTTAGGGGAAGGGGCGACTAATGAAAAACTGTTTTTT
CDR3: CASSLGEGATNEKLFF

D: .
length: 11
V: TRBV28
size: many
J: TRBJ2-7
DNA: TGTGCCAGCAGAAATAACAGGGCGGAATACTTC
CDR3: CASRNNRAEYF

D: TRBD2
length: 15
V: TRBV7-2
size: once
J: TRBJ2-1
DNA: TGTGCCAGCAGTTTTCGAGTAGCGGGTCCGTGGGAGCAGTTCTTC
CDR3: CASSFRVAGPWEQFF

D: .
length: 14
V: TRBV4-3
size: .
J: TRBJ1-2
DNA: TGCGCCAGCAGCCAAGGGGGGGGGAGCTATGGCTACACCTTC
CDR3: CASSQGGGSYGYTF

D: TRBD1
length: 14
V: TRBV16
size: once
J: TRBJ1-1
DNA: TGTGCCAGCAGCCAATGGGACAGGGTAACTGAAGCTTTCTTT
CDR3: CASSQWDRVTEAFF

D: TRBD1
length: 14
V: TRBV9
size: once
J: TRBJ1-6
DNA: TGTGCCAGCAGCGCGAAAGGGGGCGATGCACCCCTCCACTTT
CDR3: CASSAKGGDAPLHF

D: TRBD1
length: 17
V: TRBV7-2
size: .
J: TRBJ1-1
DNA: TGTGCCAGCAGCAAGGGTGGGACAGGGACTATGAACACTGAAGCTTTCTTT
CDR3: CASSKGGTGTMNTEAFF

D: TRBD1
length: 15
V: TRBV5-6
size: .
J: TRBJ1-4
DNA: TGTGCCAGCAGCTTCTTCCAGGGGGGTAATGAAAAACTGTTTTTT
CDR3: CASSFFQGGNEKLFF

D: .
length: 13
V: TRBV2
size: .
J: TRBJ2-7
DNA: TGTGCCAGCAGTGTCGCCCAGGGTTTCGAGCAGTACTTC
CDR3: CASSVAQGFEQYF

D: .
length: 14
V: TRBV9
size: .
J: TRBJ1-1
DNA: TGTGCCAGCAGCGTAGGGCGGCTGGGCACTGAAGCTTTCTTT
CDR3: CASSVGRLGTEAFF

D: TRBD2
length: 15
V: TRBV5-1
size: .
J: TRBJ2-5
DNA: TGCGCCAGCAGCCTAGGGACTAGCGGTCAAGAGACCCAGTACTTC
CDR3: CASSLGTSGQETQYF

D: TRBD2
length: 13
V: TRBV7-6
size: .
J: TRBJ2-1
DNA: TGTGCCAGCAAGCGGGAGTTGATAAGTGAGCAGTTCTTC
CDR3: CASKRELISEQFF

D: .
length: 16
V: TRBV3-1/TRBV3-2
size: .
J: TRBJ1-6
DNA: TGTGCCAGCAGCCAACTCCCCCACCCGTCGGTTTCACCCCTCCACTTT
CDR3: CASSQLPHPSVSPLHF

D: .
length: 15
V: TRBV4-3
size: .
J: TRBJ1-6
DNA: TGCGCCAGCAGCCAAGATTGGAGACCCGGGAGACCCCTCCACTTT
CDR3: CASSQDWRPGRPLHF

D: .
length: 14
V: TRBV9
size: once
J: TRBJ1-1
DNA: TGTGCCAGCAGCGCCGGACTGATGAACACTGAAGCTTTCTTT
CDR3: CASSAGLMNTEAFF

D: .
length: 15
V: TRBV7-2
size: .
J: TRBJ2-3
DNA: TGTGCCAGCAGTCAGATGAGGGCTAGCACAGATACGCAGTATTTT
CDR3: CASSQMRASTDTQYF

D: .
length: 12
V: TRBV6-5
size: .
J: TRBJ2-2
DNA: TGTGCCAGCAGTATCGGGTCCGGGGAGCTGTTTTTT
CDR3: CASSIGSGELFF

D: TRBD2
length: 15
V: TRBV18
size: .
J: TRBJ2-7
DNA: TGTGCCAGCTCACAGCTGGGCGGGAGGGCCTACGAGCAGTACTTC
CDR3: CASSQLGGRAYEQYF

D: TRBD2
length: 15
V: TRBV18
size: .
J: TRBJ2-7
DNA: TGTGCCAGCTCACCACGGCTAGCGGGAGGCTACGAGCAGTACTTC
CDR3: CASSPRLAGGYEQYF

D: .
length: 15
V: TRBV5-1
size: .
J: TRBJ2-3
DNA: TGCGCCAGCAGCCTGGTGGGGGGTTTCACAGATACGCAGTATTTT
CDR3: CASSLVGGFTDTQYF

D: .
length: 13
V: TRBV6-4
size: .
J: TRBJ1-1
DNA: TGTGCCAGCAGTTCCACAGGGCTCACTGAAGCTTTCTTT
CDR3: CASSSTGLTEAFF

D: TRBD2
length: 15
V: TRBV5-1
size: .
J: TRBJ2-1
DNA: TGCGCCAGCAGCTTAACTAGCGGAACTTACAATGAGCAGTTCTTC
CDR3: CASSLTSGTYNEQFF

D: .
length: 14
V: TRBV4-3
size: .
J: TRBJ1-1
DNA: TGCGCCAGCAGCCAGGACACCCGGAACACTGAAGCTTTCTTT
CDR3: CASSQDTRNTEAFF

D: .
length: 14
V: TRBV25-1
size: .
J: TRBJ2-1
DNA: TGTGCCAGCAGTGAATCCGGGAAAGTTGGTGAGCAGTTCTTC
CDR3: CASSESGKVGEQFF

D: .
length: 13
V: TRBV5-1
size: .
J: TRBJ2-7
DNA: TGCGCCAGCAGCCCGCCGGGGGTTGCCGAGCAGTACTTC
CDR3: CASSPPGVAEQYF

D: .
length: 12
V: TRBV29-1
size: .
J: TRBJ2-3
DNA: TGCAGCGTTGCCTCGGGAGCTGATACGCAGTATTTT
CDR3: CSVASGADTQYF

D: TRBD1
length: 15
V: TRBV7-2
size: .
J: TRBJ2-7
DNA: TGTGCCAGCAGCTTGAGGGGACAGGGGTCCTACGAGCAGTACTTC
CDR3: CASSLRGQGSYEQYF

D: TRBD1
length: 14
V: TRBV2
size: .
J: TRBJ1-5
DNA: TGTGCCAGCAGTGGAGGACAGGGAGGTCAGCCCCAGCATTTT
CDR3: CASSGGQGGQPQHF

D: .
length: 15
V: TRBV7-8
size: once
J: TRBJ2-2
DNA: TGTGCCACCAAGCCGCAGGGGCCGAACACCGGGGAGCTGTTTTTT
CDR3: CATKPQGPNTGELFF

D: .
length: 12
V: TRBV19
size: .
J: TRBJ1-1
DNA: TGTGCCAGTAGTACACGGGGGACTGAAGCTTTCTTT
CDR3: CASSTRGTEAFF

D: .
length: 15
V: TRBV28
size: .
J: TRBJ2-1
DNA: TGTGCCAGCAGTTTAGGGGGGGCCTCCTACAATGAGCAGTTCTTC
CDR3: CASSLGGASYNEQFF

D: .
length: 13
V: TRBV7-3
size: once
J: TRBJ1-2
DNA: TGTGCCAGCAGCTTCGCTGGGGGCGCCGGCTACACCTTC
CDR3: CASSFAGGAGYTF

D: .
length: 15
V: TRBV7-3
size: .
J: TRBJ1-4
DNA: TGTGCCAGCAGCTTAACGGGGGCAACGGATGAAAAACTGTTTTTT
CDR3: CASSLTGATDEKLFF

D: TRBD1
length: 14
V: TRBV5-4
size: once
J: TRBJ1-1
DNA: TGTGCCAGCAGCTTGGGGACAGGGTACGGTGAAGCTTTCTTT
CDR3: CASSLGTGYGEAFF

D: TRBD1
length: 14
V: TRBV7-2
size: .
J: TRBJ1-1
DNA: TGTGCCAGCAGCTTTAGGGCAGGGGGCACTGAAGCTTTCTTT
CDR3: CASSFRAGGTEAFF

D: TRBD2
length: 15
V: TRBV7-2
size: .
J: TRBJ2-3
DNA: TGTGCCAGCAGCTTCACTAGCGGGGGCACAGATACGCAGTATTTT
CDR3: CASSFTSGGTDTQYF

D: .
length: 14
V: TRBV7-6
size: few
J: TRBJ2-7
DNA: TGTGCCAGCAGCTTTAAATTGAACGGGGAAGAGCAGTACTTC
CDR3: CASSFKLNGEEQYF

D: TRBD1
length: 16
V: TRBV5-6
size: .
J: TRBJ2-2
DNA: TGTGCCAGCACCCCTAGGGACAGGGCGAACACCGGGGAGCTGTTTTTT
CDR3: CASTPRDRANTGELFF

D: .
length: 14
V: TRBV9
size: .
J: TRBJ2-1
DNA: TGTGCCAGCAGCGTTAGCGGAAGCTACAATGAGCAGTTCTTC
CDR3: CASSVSGSYNEQFF

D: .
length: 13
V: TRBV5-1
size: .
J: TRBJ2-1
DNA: TGCGCCAGCAGCTTGGGCTATAGCGATGAGCAGTTCTTC
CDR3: CASSLGYSDEQFF

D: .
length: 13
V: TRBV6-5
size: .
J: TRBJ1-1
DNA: TGTGCCAGCAGAGTACAGTTGAACACTGAAGCTTTCTTT
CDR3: CASRVQLNTEAFF

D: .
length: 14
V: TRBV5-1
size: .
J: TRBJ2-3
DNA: TGCGCCAGCAGCGCGACGACAGGTACAGATACGCAGTATTTT
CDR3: CASSATTGTDTQYF

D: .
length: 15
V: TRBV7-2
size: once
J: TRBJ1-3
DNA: TGTGCCAGCAGCTTAGTCAGGGGTTCTGGAAACACCATATATTTT
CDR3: CASSLVRGSGNTIYF

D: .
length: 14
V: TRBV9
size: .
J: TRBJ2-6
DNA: TGTGCCAGCAGCTCCTTGGGCGGGGCCAACGTCCTGACTTTC
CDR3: CASSSLGGANVLTF

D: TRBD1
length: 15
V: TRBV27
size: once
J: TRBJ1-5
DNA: TGTGCCAGCAGTTTGTTTGGACAGGGTAGTCAGCCCCAGCATTTT
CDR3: CASSLFGQGSQPQHF

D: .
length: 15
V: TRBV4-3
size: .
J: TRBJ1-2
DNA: TGCGCCAGCAGCCAAGAAAACAGGGCGGACTATGGCTACACCTTC
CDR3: CASSQENRADYGYTF

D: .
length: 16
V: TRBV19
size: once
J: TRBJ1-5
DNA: TGTGCCAGTAGTATTTCTGGCCATAGCTACAATCAGCCCCAGCATTTT
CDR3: CASSISGHSYNQPQHF

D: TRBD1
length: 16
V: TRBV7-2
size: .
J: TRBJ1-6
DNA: TGTGCCAGCAGCTCACTTCCCGGACAGGGACGCTCACCCCTCCACTTT
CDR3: CASSSLPGQGRSPLHF

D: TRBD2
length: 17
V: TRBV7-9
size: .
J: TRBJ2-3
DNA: TGTGCCAGCAGCTTATCACTAGCGGGAGTGGGGACAGATACGCAGTATTTT
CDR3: CASSLSLAGVGTDTQYF

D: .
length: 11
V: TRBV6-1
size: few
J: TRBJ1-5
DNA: TGTGCCAGCAGTGATAACCCAGCCCAGCATTTT
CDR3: CASSDNPAQHF

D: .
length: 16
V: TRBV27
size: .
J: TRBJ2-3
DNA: TGTGCCAGCAGAGAGATGACAGGCAGGATTGGAGATACGCAGTATTTT
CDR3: CASREMTGRIGDTQYF

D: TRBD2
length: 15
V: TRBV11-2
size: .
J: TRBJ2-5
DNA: TGTGCCAGCAGCTCCTGGGCGGGAGGGCAAGAGACCCAGTACTTC
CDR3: CASSSWAGGQETQYF

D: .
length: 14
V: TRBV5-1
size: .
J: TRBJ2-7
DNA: TGCGCCAGCAGCTCCGGAGGCCAGACCTACGAGCAGTACTTC
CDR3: CASSSGGQTYEQYF